Sequencing of this T cell receptor (beta chain) was carried out in a study of regulatory T cells in long-lasting Graves disease. Germline CDR1 MDHEN, CDR2 SYDVKM. V was shortened by 2 bases and J by 7 bases, with 20 bases between the two germline ends. This CDR3 has 16 amino acids. Construction of TCR beta libraries relied on iRepertoire HTBI primers and on Arm-PCR targeting CDR3 regions. From the multiplex PCR reads, TCRdb called clonotypes with MiXCR, one entry per CDR3 protein. The sample holds about 470,000 distinct CDR3 sequences, less than 25% seen once. The sample holds many counts of this clonotype. Noted time point: persistent/refractory GD, antithyroid drugs over 5 years with positive TRAb. The TCR library was made from RNA extracted from PBMCs. From each patient, about 8.3 milliliters of peripheral blood was drawn and collected into an EDTA anticoagulant tube.

The starting material was peripheral blood mononuclear cells (PBMCs), obtained when the disease was refractory, from a patient treated with antithyroid drugs. This TCR derives from a female donor with Graves disease. The chain links TRBV28 to TRBJ1-2, with TRBD1 as a possible D gene (5 bases). CDR3: CASSLRFRGPKSGYTF. The CDR3 coding sequence is TGTGCCAGCAGTTTACGTTTCCGGGGCCCGAAGAGTGGCTACACCTTC.